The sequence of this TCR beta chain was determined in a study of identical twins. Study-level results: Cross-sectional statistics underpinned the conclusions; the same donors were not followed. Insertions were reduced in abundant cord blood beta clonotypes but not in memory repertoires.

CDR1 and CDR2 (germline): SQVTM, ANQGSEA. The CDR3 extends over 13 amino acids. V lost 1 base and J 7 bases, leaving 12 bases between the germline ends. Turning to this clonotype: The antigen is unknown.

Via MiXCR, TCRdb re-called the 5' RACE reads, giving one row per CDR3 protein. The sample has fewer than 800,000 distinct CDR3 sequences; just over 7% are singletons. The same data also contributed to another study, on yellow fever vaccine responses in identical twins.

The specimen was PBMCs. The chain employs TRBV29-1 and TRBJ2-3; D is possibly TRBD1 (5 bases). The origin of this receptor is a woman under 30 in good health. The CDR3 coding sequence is TGCAGCGTTGAAGGGGCAGGGTGGAATACGCAGTATTTT. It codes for CSVEGAGWNTQYF.